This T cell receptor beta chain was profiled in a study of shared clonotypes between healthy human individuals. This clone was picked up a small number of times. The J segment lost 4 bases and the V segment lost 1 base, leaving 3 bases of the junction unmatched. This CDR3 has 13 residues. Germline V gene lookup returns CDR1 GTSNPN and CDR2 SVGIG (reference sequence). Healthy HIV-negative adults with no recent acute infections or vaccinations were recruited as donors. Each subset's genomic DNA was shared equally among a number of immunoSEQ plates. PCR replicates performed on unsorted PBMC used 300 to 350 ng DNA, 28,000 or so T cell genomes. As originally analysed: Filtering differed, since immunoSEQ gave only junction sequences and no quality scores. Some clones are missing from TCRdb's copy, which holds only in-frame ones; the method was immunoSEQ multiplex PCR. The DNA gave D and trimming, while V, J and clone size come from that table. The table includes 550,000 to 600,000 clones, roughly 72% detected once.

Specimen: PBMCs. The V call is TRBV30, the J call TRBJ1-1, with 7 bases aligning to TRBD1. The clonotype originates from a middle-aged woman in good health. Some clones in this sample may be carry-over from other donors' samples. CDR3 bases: TGTGCCTGGAGTGGACAGGGACCCACTGAAGCTTTCTTT. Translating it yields CAWSGQGPTEAFF.